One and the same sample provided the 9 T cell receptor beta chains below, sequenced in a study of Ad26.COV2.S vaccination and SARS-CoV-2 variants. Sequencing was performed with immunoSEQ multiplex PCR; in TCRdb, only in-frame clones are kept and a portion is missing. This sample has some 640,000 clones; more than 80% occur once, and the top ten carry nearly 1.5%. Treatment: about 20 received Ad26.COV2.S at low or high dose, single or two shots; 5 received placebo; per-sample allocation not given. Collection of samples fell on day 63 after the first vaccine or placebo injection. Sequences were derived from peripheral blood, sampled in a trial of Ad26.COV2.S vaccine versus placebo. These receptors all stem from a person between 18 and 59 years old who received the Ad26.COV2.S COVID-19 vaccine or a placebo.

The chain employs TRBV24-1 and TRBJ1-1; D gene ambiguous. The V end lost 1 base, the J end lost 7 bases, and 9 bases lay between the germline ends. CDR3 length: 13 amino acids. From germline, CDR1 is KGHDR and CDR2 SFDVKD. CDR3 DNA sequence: TGTGCCACCAGTGATTTAGGGCGGAGTGAAGCTTTCTTT. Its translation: CATSDLGRSEAFF.

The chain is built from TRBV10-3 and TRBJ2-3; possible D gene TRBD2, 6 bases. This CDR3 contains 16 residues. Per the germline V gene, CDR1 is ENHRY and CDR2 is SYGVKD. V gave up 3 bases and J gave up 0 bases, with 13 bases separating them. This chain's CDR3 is CAISEGLRGSTDTQYF. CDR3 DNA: TGTGCCATCAGTGAAGGGTTGCGGGGTAGCACAGATACGCAGTATTTT.

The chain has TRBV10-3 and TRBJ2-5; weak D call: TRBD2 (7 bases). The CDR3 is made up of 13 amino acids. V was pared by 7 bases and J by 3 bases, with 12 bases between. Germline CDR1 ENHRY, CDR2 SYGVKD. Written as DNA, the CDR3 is TGTGCCATCAAAGGGGGGGTGGAAGAGACCCAGTACTTC. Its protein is CAIKGGVEETQYF.

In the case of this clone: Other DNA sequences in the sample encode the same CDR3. CDR3 residues: CASSLGGEKLFF. The CDR3 DNA sequence: TGCGCCAGCAGCTTGGGGGGTGAAAAACTGTTTTTT. The chain employs TRBV5-1 and TRBJ1-4; no definite D call. The length of the CDR3 is 12 residues. V shed 0 bases and J shed 7 bases, with 4 bases lying between them. Germline V gives CDR1 SGHRS, CDR2 YFSETQ.

Written as DNA, the CDR3 is TGTGCCAGCAGACTAGCGGGAGGGACGAACACCGGGGAGCTGTTTTTT. It translates to CASRLAGGTNTGELFF. The chain is built from TRBV2 and TRBJ2-2; 13 nucleotides line up with TRBD2. Unmatched junction bases numbered 1, after V lost 6 bases and J lost 0 bases. Germline CDR1 and CDR2: SNHLY and FYNNEI. This CDR3 has 16 residues.

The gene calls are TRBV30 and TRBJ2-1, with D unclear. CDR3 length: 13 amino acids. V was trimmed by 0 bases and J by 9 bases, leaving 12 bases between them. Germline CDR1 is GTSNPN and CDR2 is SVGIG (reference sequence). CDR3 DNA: TGTGCCTGGAGTGTACTTCGGGTTAGTGAGCAGTTCTTC. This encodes CAWSVLRVSEQFF.

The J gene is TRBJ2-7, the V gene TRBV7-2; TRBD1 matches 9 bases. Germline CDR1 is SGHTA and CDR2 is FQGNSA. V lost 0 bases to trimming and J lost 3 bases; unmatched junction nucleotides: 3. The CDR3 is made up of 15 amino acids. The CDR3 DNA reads TGTGCCAGCAGCTTAGCCTCGGGACAGGGCTACGAGCAGTACTTC. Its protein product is CASSLASGQGYEQYF.

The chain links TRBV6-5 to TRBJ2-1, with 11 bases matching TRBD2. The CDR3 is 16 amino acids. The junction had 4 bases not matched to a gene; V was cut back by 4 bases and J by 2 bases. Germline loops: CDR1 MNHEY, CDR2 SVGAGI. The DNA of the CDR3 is TGTGCCAGCAGTTCGTTAGCGGGAGGGCCCTACAATGAGCAGTTCTTC. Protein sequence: CASSSLAGGPYNEQFF.

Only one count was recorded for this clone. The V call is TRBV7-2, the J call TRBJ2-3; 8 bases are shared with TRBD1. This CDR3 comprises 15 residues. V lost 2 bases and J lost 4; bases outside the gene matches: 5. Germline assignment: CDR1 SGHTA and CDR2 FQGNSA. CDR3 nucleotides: TGTGCCAGCAGCTTAAGAGGGACAGGATCAGATACGCAGTATTTT. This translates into CASSLRGTGSDTQYF.